This T cell receptor beta chain was identified in a study of T cell clonotyping in hematopoietic cell transplantation. Turning to the study itself: Cytoreduction preceded collection of pretransplant recipient samples. Study-wide results and caveats: After transplant, recipient diversity fell while pathologically expanded clonotypes grew through day 180. Few recipient clonotypes overlapped donors; over 95% were de novo at given depth.

This table comes from immunoSEQ multiplex PCR, and its TCRdb copy is limited to in-frame clones, with some not included. Of about 18,000 clones listed, about 82% are singletons. This clone was recorded once. Its antigen remains unknown. Time point described: recipient sample about 28 days before transplant, after cytoreduction. Recipients were bled about 28 days pretransplant and at posttransplant days 30, 100, 180. This CDR3 has 14 residues. V was shortened by 8 bases and J by 4 bases, with 17 bases between the two germline ends. CDR1 and CDR2 (germline): MNHEY, SMNVEV (reference sequence). The chain uses TRBV27 and TRBJ1-2; the D is unclear. The specimen comprised peripheral blood mononuclear cells, sampled before stem cell transplant. The receptor was derived from a man aged 45-65 years with acute myeloid leukemia. Some clones in this sample may be carry-over from other donors' samples. The CDR3 DNA sequence: TGTGCCAGCCGTCAAGTAGGAGGGAGCTATGGCTACACCTTC. Amino acids: CASRQVGGSYGYTF.